The 9 T cell receptor beta chains below were found in one sample sequenced in a study of blood T cell repertoires in COVID-19. The data were produced by immunoSEQ multiplex PCR, yet TCRdb's version contains in-frame clones alone and is incomplete. The table lists some 330,000 clones, roughly 90% of them singletons. The sequenced sample was peripheral blood. The receptors were sampled from a woman aged 50 to 65 with active or convalescent COVID-19.

This rearrangement joins TRBV10-3 to TRBJ2-7, with 13 bases aligning to TRBD2. The CDR3 is made up of 14 amino acids. The germline V gene encodes CDR1 ENHRY and CDR2 SYGVKD. V lost 5 bases and J lost 2; bases outside the gene matches: 0. The CDR3 protein is CAISTSGGAYEQYF. The CDR3 DNA reads as TGTGCCATCAGTACTAGCGGGGGGGCCTACGAGCAGTACTTC.

Note on this clone: Additional DNA sequences in this sample encode the identical CDR3. The V and J genes are TRBV7-3 and TRBJ2-2; D is unclear. This CDR3 is built from 13 residues. V lost 5 bases to trimming and J lost 5 bases, with 9 bases between them. CDR1 and CDR2 from the germline V gene are SGHTA and FQGTGA. The CDR3 protein is CASSPSTTGELFF. CDR3 DNA sequence: TGTGCCAGCAGCCCCTCCACTACCGGGGAGCTGTTTTTT.

This clone was observed at least ten times. CDR3 sequence (DNA): TGTGCCAGCAGCTTCCGACGGCTGACGGGACTAGCGGCCTACGAGCAGTACTTC. Translation: CASSFRRLTGLAAYEQYF. The chain combines TRBV7-8 with TRBJ2-7; TRBD2 aligns across 11 bases. This CDR3 contains 18 residues. V lost 3 bases, J lost 2 bases, and 12 bases stayed unmatched. The germline gives CDR1 SGHVS, CDR2 FQNEAQ.

The chain is built from TRBV4-1 and TRBJ2-3; TRBD1 matches at 9 bases. V lost 0 bases and J lost 4; bases outside the gene matches: 8. The CDR3 runs to 17 residues. CDR1 and CDR2 from the germline V gene are MGHRA and YSYEKL. CDR3 DNA sequence: TGCGCCAGCAGCCAAGATCTGGGGGGACAGGGCGCAGATACGCAGTATTTT. Translation: CASSQDLGGQGADTQYF.

This clone was detected only once. The chain uses TRBV7-2 and TRBJ1-2, with 9 nucleotides matching TRBD1. After removal of 3 bases from V and 5 bases from J, the junction contained 7 bases not matched to a gene. The CDR3 covers 15 residues. In germline, CDR1 is SGHTA, CDR2 FQGNSA. This CDR3 reads CASSFATGGTYGYTF. The CDR3 bases are TGTGCCAGCAGCTTTGCGACAGGGGGGACTTATGGCTACACCTTC.

The V call is TRBV6-6, the J call TRBJ2-1; D gene unclear. Trimming shortened V by 8 bases and J by 5 bases, and 7 bases separated the two germline ends. The CDR3 sequence is 11 residues long. The V gene's germline CDR1 is MNHNY and CDR2 SVGAGI (reference sequence). DNA of the CDR3: TGTGCCAGCGCTGCGGACAATGAGCAGTTCTTC. Protein sequence: CASAADNEQFF.

The chain combines TRBV5-1 with TRBJ2-7; 9 nucleotides match TRBD1. The germline gives CDR1 SGHRS, CDR2 YFSETQ. This CDR3 comprises 15 residues. V lost 2 bases and J lost 4; bases outside the gene matches: 7. This chain's CDR3 is CASSFGDREGYEQYF. DNA for the CDR3: TGCGCCAGCAGCTTTGGGGACAGGGAGGGTTACGAGCAGTACTTC.

This sequence joins TRBV12-3 or TRBV12-4 and TRBJ1-2, with D possibly being TRBD1 (5 bases). Trimming stripped 5 bases from V and 0 bases from J, with 7 bases between. The CDR3 extends over 13 amino acids. CDR3 nucleotide sequence: TGTGCCAGCAGTCAACAGGCTAACTATGGCTACACCTTC. It encodes CASSQQANYGYTF.

The chain couples TRBV4-3 to TRBJ2-1, with TRBD2 identical over 12 bases. The CDR3 extends over 16 amino acids. The J segment lost 7 bases and the V segment lost 2 bases, leaving 6 bases of the junction unmatched. The germline V gene encodes CDR1 LGHNA and CDR2 YSLEER. The CDR3 spells CASSQQLAGGGNEQFF. CDR3 nucleotides: TGCGCCAGCAGCCAACAACTAGCGGGGGGAGGTAATGAGCAGTTCTTC.